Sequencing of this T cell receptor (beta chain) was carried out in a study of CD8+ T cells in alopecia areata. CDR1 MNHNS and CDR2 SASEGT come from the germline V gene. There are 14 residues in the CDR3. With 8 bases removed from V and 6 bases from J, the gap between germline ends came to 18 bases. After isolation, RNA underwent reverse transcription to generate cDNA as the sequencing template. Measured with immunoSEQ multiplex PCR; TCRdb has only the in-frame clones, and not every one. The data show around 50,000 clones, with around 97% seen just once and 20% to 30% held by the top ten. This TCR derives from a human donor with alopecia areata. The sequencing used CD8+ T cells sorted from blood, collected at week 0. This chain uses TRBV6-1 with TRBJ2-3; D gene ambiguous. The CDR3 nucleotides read TGTGCCAGCCTTACTGTAGACAAGAAGGATACGCAGTATTTT. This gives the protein CASLTVDKKDTQYF.